What follows are 6 T cell receptor beta chains derived from one specimen sequenced in a study of cytomegalovirus exposure and HLA in healthy donors. TCRdb keeps only in-frame clones here, not all; method: immunoSEQ multiplex PCR. The sample records 65,000 to 100,000 clones, 93% being singletons. The sequenced sample was PBMCs. These TCRs come from a woman aged 25 to 39 in good health and CMV-seronegative.

This chain connects TRBV7-2 to TRBJ2-5, with 8 nucleotides matching TRBD2. V shed 3 bases, J shed 5 bases, and the junction held 5 bases outside the gene matches. The length of the CDR3 is 14 residues. CDR1 is SGHTA and CDR2 is FQGNSA in the germline V gene. The CDR3 protein is CASSLAGGWETQYF. The CDR3 region has the DNA TGTGCCAGCAGCTTGGCGGGGGGTTGGGAGACCCAGTACTTC.

The chain employs TRBV7-9 and TRBJ1-4; D is unresolved. The germline CDR1 and CDR2 sequences are SEHNR and FQNEAQ (reference sequence). V lost 5 bases to trimming and J lost 5 bases, with 15 bases between them. CDR3 length: 15 residues. The CDR3 region is CASSRPSGGNEKLFF. The CDR3 DNA reads TGTGCCAGCAGCCGCCCGTCGGGCGGGAATGAAAAACTGTTTTTT.

The rearrangement joins TRBV7-7 to TRBJ2-2, with D perhaps TRBD1 (5 bases). CDR1 is SSHAT, CDR2 FNYEAQ, per germline (reference sequence). This CDR3 spans 15 amino acids. V was clipped by 0 bases and J by 1 base, with 6 bases between them. CDR3 sequence reads: CASSLAGVNTGELFF. Written as DNA, the CDR3 is TGTGCCAGCAGCTTAGCAGGGGTGAACACCGGGGAGCTGTTTTTT.

The V call is TRBV5-4, the J call TRBJ2-1; D possibly corresponds to TRBD1 (6 bases). The CDR3 runs to 15 residues. Germline V gene data show CDR1 as SGHNT and CDR2 as YYREEE (reference sequence). The germline V and J ends were trimmed by 1 base and 5 bases, with 13 bases remaining between them. CDR3 bases: TGTGCCAGCAGCTTGTCAACAGCAGGGGACAATGAGCAGTTCTTC. As protein: CASSLSTAGDNEQFF.

This chain joins TRBV5-1 and TRBJ1-1; maybe TRBD1 (5 bases). CDR3 length: 14 residues. V was pared by 5 bases and J by 0 bases, with 11 bases between. Germline V gene data show CDR1 as SGHRS and CDR2 as YFSETQ. This CDR3 reads CASRIQGMNTEAFF. CDR3 coding DNA: TGCGCCAGCAGAATCCAGGGTATGAACACTGAAGCTTTCTTT.

The chain uses TRBV7-2 and TRBJ1-2; 8 positions agree with TRBD1. Germline V gene sequence: CDR1 SGHTA, CDR2 FQGNSA. With V trimmed by 5 bases and J by 4 bases, 9 bases remained unmatched. The CDR3 is 15 residues long. The CDR3 DNA sequence: TGTGCCAGCAGCCGGACAGGGAACGTTGGCTATGGCTACACCTTC. Translating gives CASSRTGNVGYGYTF.